The entry below describes one T cell receptor beta chain. The antigen remains unidentified. The source of the sample is a study of Ad26.COV2.S vaccination and SARS-CoV-2 variants. About the study: Ad26.COV2.S given intramuscularly, once or twice 56 days apart.

The ends were cut back, 7 bases at V and 0 bases at J, with 16 bases in the middle. The CDR3 is 15 residues long. Germline CDR1 and CDR2: GTSNPN and SVGIG (reference sequence). Generated by immunoSEQ multiplex PCR, the TCRdb table keeps only in-frame clones and is missing some. Of almost 400,000 clones in the sample, 70% to 90% were seen once. Findings and limits, study-wide: Total T cell responses, in the TCR breadth and depth analyses, may have been underestimated.

Treatment: about 20 received Ad26.COV2.S at low or high dose, single or two shots; 5 received placebo; per-sample allocation not given. Specimens were obtained on day 63 following the first vaccine or placebo injection. The chain uses TRBV30 and TRBJ2-4; perhaps D is TRBD1 or TRBD2 (5 bases each). This TCR was recovered from a person aged 18-65 years who received the Ad26.COV2.S COVID-19 vaccine or a placebo. Here the sequenced sample was peripheral blood, taken in a trial of Ad26.COV2.S vaccine versus placebo. CDR3 loop: CALGTTPLAKNIQYF. In DNA form, the CDR3 reads TGTGCCTTAGGGACGACCCCTCTAGCCAAAAACATTCAGTACTTC.